The 21 T cell receptor beta chains below were found in one sample sequenced in a study of T cell changes during pregnancy in multiple sclerosis. Method: immunoSEQ multiplex PCR; TCRdb's copy keeps in-frame clones and lacks some. Of 50,000 to 70,000 clones in the sample, around 93% were seen once. The material was peripheral blood, obtained after pregnancy. Receptor source: a female donor with multiple sclerosis, enrolled in a pregnancy study.

J is TRBJ1-5 and V is TRBV5-6; TRBD1 aligns across 10 bases. V was clipped by 6 bases and J by 7 bases; unmatched bases: 7. Per the germline V gene, CDR1 is SGHDT and CDR2 is YYEEEE. There are 14 residues in the CDR3. CDR3 DNA: TGTGCCAGCACCCGAGACAGGGGGCGGCAGCCCCAGCATTTT. Its protein is CASTRDRGRQPQHF.

This chain joins TRBV27 and TRBJ2-1; the match to TRBD2 covers 11 bases. The CDR3 is made up of 17 amino acids. Germline CDR1 and CDR2: MNHEY and SMNVEV (reference sequence). J gave up 0 bases and V 4 bases, and 5 bases lay outside the gene matches. The CDR3 sequence: CASSSGLAVSSYNEQFF. CDR3 in DNA: TGTGCCAGCAGTTCGGGACTAGCGGTAAGCTCCTACAATGAGCAGTTCTTC.

CDR3 sequence reads: CASSFSIMNTEAFF. The CDR3, as DNA: TGTGCCAGTAGTTTTAGTATAATGAACACTGAAGCTTTCTTT. The V call is TRBV19, the J call TRBJ1-1; D not resolved. CDR1 and CDR2 (germline): LNHDA, SQIVND (reference sequence). The CDR3 contains 14 residues. The V gene lost 5 bases and the J gene lost 0 bases, with 10 bases spanning the gap.

V is TRBV30 and J is TRBJ1-4, with D perhaps matching TRBD1 (6 bases). The CDR3 spans 14 residues. Germline V gene lookup returns CDR1 GTSNPN and CDR2 SVGIG (reference sequence). Trimming took 0 bases from V and 6 from J, leaving 11 bases between them. The CDR3, as DNA: TGTGCCTGGAGTGTACTGGGGGCTCATGAAAAACTGTTTTTT. Amino acids: CAWSVLGAHEKLFF.

The chain carries TRBV4-3 and TRBJ1-1; the D is unclear. Per germline, CDR1 LGHNA and CDR2 YSLEER. V dropped 8 bases and J dropped 5 bases, with 15 bases sitting between them. This CDR3 has 13 residues. The CDR3: CASGRRMETEAFF. The CDR3 DNA reads TGCGCCAGCGGTAGGCGGATGGAAACTGAAGCTTTCTTT.

The chain is built from TRBV19 and TRBJ2-7; 7 nucleotides match TRBD2. The J segment lost 4 bases and the V segment lost 6 bases, leaving 6 bases of the junction unmatched. Germline V gives CDR1 LNHDA, CDR2 SQIVND (reference sequence). This CDR3 has 13 residues. CDR3 nucleotides: TGTGCCAGTAGCCCTGGACTAGTGTACGAGCAGTACTTC. Protein: CASSPGLVYEQYF.

The chain has TRBV5-1 and TRBJ2-1, with D possibly TRBD2 on 5 matching bases. The V end was cut by 4 bases, the J end by 9 bases, with 23 bases between. The CDR3 runs to 16 residues. Germline V gene data show CDR1 as SGHRS and CDR2 as YFSETQ. Written as DNA, the CDR3 is TGCGCCAGCAGCCCTGCTCCCCCGGCCGGGAACAGTGAGCAGTTCTTC. Translating gives CASSPAPPAGNSEQFF.

In DNA, the CDR3 is TGTGCCAGCAGTAAAAGGGCCCCGGGGGGAAACACCATATATTTT. Translating gives CASSKRAPGGNTIYF. The chain employs TRBV28 and TRBJ1-3; no definite D call. V lost 5 bases and J lost 4, with 15 bases in between. The CDR3 contains 15 residues. From germline, CDR1 is MDHEN and CDR2 SYDVKM.

V usage is TRBV4-3 and J usage is TRBJ1-2; 11 bases fit TRBD1. The CDR3 length is 18 residues. Germline CDR1 LGHNA, CDR2 YSLEER. With V trimmed by 1 base and J by 8 bases, 15 bases remained unmatched. In nucleotides, the CDR3 is TGCGCCAGCAGCCAAGCCACCGGACAGGGGGCGCGGCCTGGAGGCTACACCTTC. This codes for CASSQATGQGARPGGYTF.

The chain has TRBV5-6 and TRBJ1-1; TRBD1 is a possible D gene (6 bases). From germline, CDR1 is SGHDT and CDR2 YYEEEE. The length of the CDR3 is 15 residues. V was clipped by 9 bases and J by 1 base, with 19 bases between them. The CDR3 loop reads CATLKGGGTNTEAFF. Written as DNA, the CDR3 is TGTGCCACCCTCAAAGGGGGGGGAACGAACACTGAAGCTTTCTTT.

The rearrangement links TRBV30 to TRBJ2-2; no definite D call. Germline lookup yields CDR1 GTSNPN and CDR2 SVGIG (reference sequence). CDR3 length: 12 amino acids. Trimming removed 3 bases from V and 4 bases from J, with 6 bases in between. The CDR3, as DNA: TGTGCCTGGAGCCTGAGCACCGGGGAGCTGTTTTTT. It yields the protein CAWSLSTGELFF.

The rearrangement uses TRBV27 and TRBJ2-3, with a weak D call TRBD2 (7 bases). Germline lookup yields CDR1 MNHEY and CDR2 SMNVEV (reference sequence). Trimming removed 6 bases from V and 3 bases from J, with 19 bases in between. The CDR3 contains 16 residues. CDR3 DNA: TGTGCCAGCAGCCGCATCGTGGGGGGGGCAACAGATACGCAGTATTTT. Amino acid sequence: CASSRIVGGATDTQYF.

CDR3 protein: CASSRLLQTGQKQETQYF. The CDR3 DNA sequence: TGTGCCAGCAGCCGGCTACTCCAAACGGGACAGAAACAAGAGACCCAGTACTTC. V is TRBV7-6 and J is TRBJ2-5; 7 nucleotides line up with TRBD1. Per germline, CDR1 SGHVS and CDR2 FNYEAQ. Trimming cost V 5 bases and J 2 bases; bases outside gene matches: 17. The CDR3 is made up of 18 amino acids.

This rearrangement joins TRBV10-3 to TRBJ2-3; 10 bases match TRBD2. Germline-derived CDR1 and CDR2 are ENHRY and SYGVKD. This CDR3 spans 21 amino acids. V was pared by 0 bases and J by 0 bases, with 15 bases of the junction left unmatched. CDR3 protein: CAISESSLGLAEEGSTDTQYF. CDR3 coding DNA: TGTGCCATCAGTGAGTCGAGTTTAGGACTAGCGGAAGAAGGGAGCACAGATACGCAGTATTTT.

The chain couples TRBV28 to TRBJ1-5; no clear D. This CDR3 region has 14 residues. CDR1 MDHEN and CDR2 SYDVKM come from the germline V gene. V lost 6 bases and J lost 7, with 16 bases in between. In nucleotides, the CDR3 is TGTGCCAGCAGCCCGCCCTGGGGAGGGCAGCCCCAGCATTTT. Protein product: CASSPPWGGQPQHF.

This clone was recorded once. The rearrangement uses TRBV7-5 and TRBJ2-6; the D call of TRBD1 is as the table states it, not checked on the DNA. TRBV7-5 is a pseudogene locus. The CDR3 has 17 residues. The CDR3 loop is CARSSGQGGSGANVLTF. CDR3 nucleotide sequence: TGTGCCAGAAGCTCGGGACAGGGAGGATCTGGGGCCAACGTCCTGACTTTC.

The V gene is TRBV2, the J gene TRBJ1-1; 10 nucleotides agree with TRBD1. This CDR3 is built from 16 residues. Unmatched junction bases numbered 13, after V lost 7 bases and J lost 5 bases. Germline CDR1 SNHLY, CDR2 FYNNEI. CDR3 sequence (DNA): TGTGCCAGCACTCAGTACGGGACAGGGGAGGAAACTGAAGCTTTCTTT. Its protein product is CASTQYGTGEETEAFF.

The CDR3 sequence is CSVKPGLAGGPPYNEQFF. The CDR3 DNA is TGCAGCGTTAAACCGGGACTAGCGGGAGGGCCGCCGTACAATGAGCAGTTCTTC. V gene TRBV29-1 combines with J gene TRBJ2-1; 16 positions agree with TRBD2. CDR1 is SQVTM and CDR2 is ANQGSEA in the germline V gene. This CDR3 spans 18 amino acids. After removal of 5 bases from V and 4 bases from J, the junction contained 11 bases not matched to a gene.

The chain couples TRBV30 to TRBJ2-3, with 14 bases lining up with TRBD2. Germline V gives CDR1 GTSNPN, CDR2 SVGIG (reference sequence). The CDR3 sequence is 16 residues long. The V and J ends lost 1 base and 4 bases, in that order; junction bases with no gene match: 4. Written as DNA, the CDR3 is TGTGCCTGGAGTGCGGGACTAGCGGGAGAAGCAGATACGCAGTATTTT. This translates into CAWSAGLAGEADTQYF.

V gene TRBV6-5 combines with J gene TRBJ2-7, with 8 positions matching TRBD2. Trimming took 4 bases from V and 1 from J; bases not matched to a gene: 9. CDR3 length: 16 amino acids. Germline CDR1 and CDR2: MNHEY and SVGAGI. CDR3 DNA: TGTGCCAGCAGTTCGGGCATAGCGGGAAGTTCCTACGAGCAGTACTTC. Encoded protein: CASSSGIAGSSYEQYF.

This chain links TRBV18 with TRBJ2-5; the D gene is possibly TRBD1 (5 bases). Deletions cut 3 bases from V and 5 bases from J, with 16 bases between. CDR3 length equals 15 residues. Germline CDR1 reads KGHSH; CDR2 reads LQKENI. CDR3 in amino acids: CASSPRIRAGETQYF. CDR3 sequence (DNA): TGTGCCAGCTCACCCAGAATCAGGGCAGGGGAGACCCAGTACTTC.